The 29 T cell receptor beta chains below come from one sample, sequenced in a study of CXCR3-negative and CXCR3-positive naive CD8 T cells (dated by TCRdb to between 2019 and 2020). The instrument was a NextSeq 550. The Human TCR Profiling Kit (MiLaboratory) was used to prepare UMI-labeled 5' RACE TRB cDNA libraries. Based on TCRdb reprocessing of the reads, there is one entry per CDR3 protein sequence, and DNA is missing. The sample has fewer than 80,000 distinct CDR3 sequences on record. About 4.5% of the sample belongs to the ten largest clones. Sequences were obtained from naive CXCR3- CD8+ T cells from blood. The sample's cell subset or site, from its label and the paper: CD45RO-CCR7+CD27+CD95- naive CD8+ T cells lacking CXCR3 (TNR3-). The receptors were sampled from a human donor in good health. Some clones in this sample may be carry-over from other donors' samples.

The V and J genes are TRBV20-1 and TRBJ1-1; there is no DNA to check the TCRdb D call of TRBD1. CDR1 and CDR2 (germline): DFQATT, SNEGSKA (reference sequence). This CDR3 region has 13 residues. The CDR3 protein is CSAVLPGDTEAFF.

The gene calls are TRBV20-1 and TRBJ1-2. This CDR3 has 13 amino acids. CDR1 DFQATT and CDR2 SNEGSKA come from the germline V gene (reference sequence). CDR3 in amino acids: CSARDQHQYGYTF.

This sequence joins TRBV19 and TRBJ2-4. This CDR3 contains 15 residues. Germline values: CDR1 LNHDA, CDR2 SQIVND (reference sequence). This CDR3 is CASSIGARAKNIQYF.

J is TRBJ2-1 and V is TRBV19; the D call from TCRdb, TRBD1, cannot be confirmed without DNA. The length of the CDR3 is 19 residues. Germline V gene data show CDR1 as LNHDA and CDR2 as SQIVND (reference sequence). CDR3 protein: CASSIIGPAGAYPGDEQFF.

The CDR3 spells CASSAWDSPNTGELFF. J is TRBJ2-2 and V is TRBV4-3; TCRdb lists TRBD1, though no DNA is available to test this call. This CDR3 region has 16 residues. The germline V gene encodes CDR1 LGHNA and CDR2 YSLEER.

The chain has TRBV29-1 and TRBJ2-2; TCRdb's D call of TRBD1 is untestable without DNA. This CDR3 contains 13 residues. Germline V gene sequence: CDR1 SQVTM, CDR2 ANQGSEA. CDR3 in amino acids: CSVQPRNTGELFF.

The chain links TRBV5-1 to TRBJ2-1. The CDR3 is made up of 13 amino acids. CDR1 SGHRS and CDR2 YFSETQ come from the germline V gene. The CDR3 spells CASSSWVGDEQFF.

The chain combines TRBV29-1 with TRBJ2-7; TCRdb outputs TRBD1, but without DNA this stays unchecked. Per the germline V gene, CDR1 is SQVTM and CDR2 is ANQGSEA. The CDR3 is 12 residues long. CDR3 protein: CSAGGSGNEQYF.

The chain employs TRBV18 and TRBJ2-1. Germline V gene lookup returns CDR1 KGHSH and CDR2 LQKENI. The CDR3 loop spans 14 amino acids. The CDR3 here is CASSPGYSFDEQFF.

The chain recombines TRBV12-3 or TRBV12-4 with TRBJ1-5; the TCRdb D gene call, TRBD1, has no DNA to confirm it. The CDR3 runs to 16 residues. The CDR3 region is CASSQTGVYSNQPQHF.

The chain joins TRBV10-3 to TRBJ2-7; TCRdb selects TRBD1, and the lack of DNA leaves this call unchecked. CDR3 length: 16 residues. Germline V gene data show CDR1 as ENHRY and CDR2 as SYGVKD. The CDR3 loop reads CAISEPYGVASYEQYF.

V usage is TRBV29-1 and J usage is TRBJ1-4. Germline CDR1 reads SQVTM; CDR2 reads ANQGSEA. The CDR3 runs 11 residues. CDR3 sequence reads: CSVEFGEKLFF.

The rearrangement joins TRBV29-1 to TRBJ2-3. Germline CDR1 and CDR2: SQVTM and ANQGSEA. CDR3 length equals 15 residues. The CDR3 loop is CSVEATPTSTDTQYF.

The chain is built from TRBV20-1 and TRBJ2-1; TCRdb's D call, TRBD1, is unchecked because there is no DNA. The CDR3 totals 15 residues. Germline-derived CDR1 and CDR2 are DFQATT and SNEGSKA (reference sequence). The CDR3 sequence: CSARDPGQDYNEQFF.

V gene TRBV7-9 combines with J gene TRBJ2-5; absent DNA, TCRdb's TRBD1 call cannot be checked. The CDR3 covers 15 residues. Germline lookup yields CDR1 SEHNR and CDR2 FQNEAQ (reference sequence). The CDR3 sequence is CASSVRLDRKETQYF.

This chain joins TRBV29-1 and TRBJ1-3. The CDR3 consists of 15 residues. Germline assignment: CDR1 SQVTM and CDR2 ANQGSEA. The CDR3 sequence is CSVVSGEGSGNTIYF.

The rearrangement links TRBV4-2 to TRBJ1-1. The CDR3 has 13 residues. The V gene's germline CDR1 is LGHNA and CDR2 YNFKEQ. CDR3 amino acids: CASSQGGTTEAFF.

This chain joins TRBV6-2 or TRBV6-3 and TRBJ2-5; no DNA is available, so the TRBD2 call from TCRdb remains unchecked. This CDR3 comprises 16 residues. Looked up from germline, CDR1 is MNHEY and CDR2 is SVGEGT. The CDR3 sequence is CASSYLVAGKQETQYF.

The chain combines TRBV5-1 with TRBJ1-1. Germline CDR1 and CDR2: SGHRS and YFSETQ. The CDR3 is made up of 13 amino acids. The CDR3 loop is CASSLGEGDEAFF.

The chain is built from TRBV6-1 and TRBJ1-5. Germline values: CDR1 MNHNS, CDR2 SASEGT. The CDR3 has 13 residues. The CDR3 region is CASRWDSNQPQHF.

V and J are TRBV27 and TRBJ2-7; the D gene TCRdb calls, TRBD1, cannot be checked with no DNA. Germline V gives CDR1 MNHEY, CDR2 SMNVEV (reference sequence). The CDR3 runs to 14 residues. The CDR3 is CASSQTGGGYEQYF.

The V and J genes are TRBV6-2 or TRBV6-3 and TRBJ2-2. Germline-derived CDR1 and CDR2 are MNHEY and SVGEGT. This CDR3 contains 13 residues. CDR3 amino acids: CASSLVNTGELFF.

The chain employs TRBV5-1 and TRBJ1-4; TCRdb gives TRBD1 as the D gene, but with no DNA this cannot be confirmed. CDR1 is SGHRS, CDR2 YFSETQ, per germline. CDR3 size: 16 residues. CDR3 protein: CASSDGTGWTNEKLFF.

The chain uses TRBV9 and TRBJ2-7; TCRdb names TRBD1, which stays unverified in the absence of DNA. In germline, CDR1 is SGDLS, CDR2 YYNGEE. The CDR3 extends over 14 amino acids. The CDR3 reads CASSAGDTAYEQYF. Supplemented by reference TRBV9 and TRBJ2-7, the full variable domain reads DSGVTQTPKHLITATGQRVTLRCSPRSGDLSVYWYQQSLDQGLQFLIQYYNGEERAKGNILERFSAQQFPDLHSELNLSSLELGDSALYFCASSAGDTAYEQYFGPGTRLTVT.

CDR3 loop: CASSPNTGELFF. V gene TRBV18 combines with J gene TRBJ2-2. The germline gives CDR1 KGHSH, CDR2 LQKENI. The CDR3 runs to 12 residues.

The chain has TRBV29-1 and TRBJ2-2; TCRdb names TRBD1, which stays unverified in the absence of DNA. The CDR3 covers 16 residues. CDR1 is SQVTM and CDR2 is ANQGSEA in the germline V gene. The chain's CDR3 is CSVETGRTLDTGELFF.

V gene TRBV7-3 combines with J gene TRBJ2-1; the D call of TRBD2 rests on TCRdb alone, since no DNA is present to check it. Germline CDR1 and CDR2: SGHTA and FQGTGA. CDR3 size: 15 residues. Here the CDR3 reads CASSSLTGGYNEQFF.

The chain is built from TRBV27 and TRBJ2-7; TCRdb gives TRBD1 as the D gene, but with no DNA this cannot be confirmed. Germline V gene data show CDR1 as MNHEY and CDR2 as SMNVEV (reference sequence). The CDR3 is made up of 15 amino acids. The CDR3 spells CASSLLPGENDEQYF.

This chain links TRBV4-3 with TRBJ2-5; absent DNA, TCRdb's TRBD1 call cannot be checked. The CDR3 consists of 17 residues. Germline V gives CDR1 LGHNA, CDR2 YSLEER. The CDR3 loop is CASSQDAAGGHGETQYF.